The 14 T cell receptor beta chains below all came from one sample that was sequenced in a study of CD8+ T cells in alopecia areata. Treatment here: oral pan-JAK inhibitor, 5-10 mg twice daily. In each case, RNA was isolated and then reverse transcribed into cDNA as the sequencing template. Assay: immunoSEQ multiplex PCR; the TCRdb copy retains only in-frame clones and omits some. The table lists around 300,000 clones, around three fifths of them singletons. This material consisted of CD4+ T cells sorted from blood, taken at week 52, from a patient treated with tofacitinib. The receptors stem from a human donor with alopecia areata.

Here the CDR3 DNA reads TGTGCCAGCAGTTACGCCCTCGGACAGGGTACGCAGTATTTT. It encodes CASSYALGQGTQYF. The gene calls are TRBV6-5 and TRBJ2-3; TRBD1 aligns across 8 bases. The CDR3 totals 14 residues. With V trimmed by 2 bases and J by 8 bases, 6 bases remained unmatched. The germline V gene encodes CDR1 MNHEY and CDR2 SVGAGI.

The chain combines TRBV11-3 with TRBJ1-4, with D unclear. Germline lookup yields CDR1 SGHNT and CDR2 YENEEA. This CDR3 region has 16 residues. The V and J ends lost 6 bases and 0 bases respectively, with 14 bases between them. DNA for the CDR3: TGTGCCAGCAGACGTAGGCGGGCTGCAACTAATGAAAAACTGTTTTTT. Translation gives CASRRRRAATNEKLFF.

This clone was counted a few times. The chain recombines TRBV30 with TRBJ1-5, with D uncertain. The CDR3 has 13 amino acids. From germline, CDR1 is GTSNPN and CDR2 SVGIG (reference sequence). Trimming took 0 bases from V and 6 from J, leaving 9 bases between them. In DNA form, the CDR3 reads TGTGCCTGGAGTGTAGCCCCCTTTCAGCCCCAGCATTTT. Its translation: CAWSVAPFQPQHF.

This clone was observed a few times. The chain combines TRBV9 with TRBJ2-5; tentatively, D is TRBD2 (6 bases). V shed 0 bases and J shed 3 bases, with 12 bases lying between them. The germline V gene encodes CDR1 SGDLS and CDR2 YYNGEE. The CDR3 sequence is 15 residues long. The CDR3 loop reads CASSVVGSGEETQYF. DNA of the CDR3: TGTGCCAGCAGCGTAGTGGGGTCGGGGGAAGAGACCCAGTACTTC.

The V and J genes are TRBV4-2 and TRBJ2-6; TRBD1 matches at 7 bases. The CDR3 sequence is 21 residues long. Trimming cost V 0 bases and J 0 bases; bases outside gene matches: 14. Germline CDR1 is LGHNA and CDR2 is YNFKEQ. CDR3 sequence (DNA): TGTGCCAGCAGCCAAGATGGGGCTCCGGGACAGCTTGTCTCTGGGGCCAACGTCCTGACTTTC. It is translated as CASSQDGAPGQLVSGANVLTF.

This clone was detected a few times. CDR3: CSVVPSSYEQYF. CDR3 in DNA: TGCAGCGTTGTTCCTAGCTCCTACGAGCAGTACTTC. V usage is TRBV29-1 and J usage is TRBJ2-7; D remains unclear. The CDR3 is 12 residues long. V was trimmed by 4 bases and J by 0 bases, leaving 7 bases between them. Germline V gene lookup returns CDR1 SQVTM and CDR2 ANQGSEA.

This clone was observed a handful of times. The gene calls are TRBV19 and TRBJ1-5; D possibly corresponds to TRBD1 (6 bases). With 2 bases removed from V and 6 bases from J, the gap between germline ends came to 8 bases. The CDR3 has 13 residues. In germline, CDR1 is LNHDA, CDR2 SQIVND (reference sequence). CDR3 nucleotide sequence: TGTGCCAGTAGTATACGGGGGCGTCAGCCCCAGCATTTT. It translates to CASSIRGRQPQHF.

As to this clone: This sample includes further DNA sequences coding for the same CDR3. V is TRBV30 and J is TRBJ2-7; D is uncertain. The germline V and J ends were trimmed by 0 bases and 7 bases, with 7 bases remaining between them. The germline gives CDR1 GTSNPN, CDR2 SVGIG (reference sequence). The CDR3 is 11 residues long. The CDR3, as DNA: TGTGCCTGGAGTGTATTGGGGGAGCAGTACTTC. Translation: CAWSVLGEQYF.

V gene TRBV30 combines with J gene TRBJ2-7; 11 bases are a match to TRBD1. This CDR3 is 14 amino acids long. V dropped 3 bases and J dropped 7; count of bases not matched to a gene: 8. Germline CDR1 GTSNPN, CDR2 SVGIG (reference sequence). CDR3 amino acids: CAWSKDRGPWEQYF. The CDR3, as DNA: TGTGCCTGGAGCAAGGACAGGGGGCCATGGGAGCAGTACTTC.

The chain joins TRBV5-4 to TRBJ1-1; D call uncertain. The germline CDR1 and CDR2 sequences are SGHNT and YYREEE (reference sequence). This CDR3 has 14 residues. V gave up 0 bases and J gave up 1 base, with 7 bases separating them. CDR3 in amino acids: CASSLDGRNTEAFF. The CDR3 DNA follows: TGTGCCAGCAGCTTGGACGGCAGGAACACTGAAGCTTTCTTT.

This clone was picked up one time. The rearrangement joins TRBV4-3 to TRBJ2-7; no clear D. The CDR3 is 15 amino acids. Deletions cut 1 base from V and 1 base from J, with 11 bases between. Germline CDR1 LGHNA, CDR2 YSLEER. CDR3 protein: CASSQAAKGSYEQYF. CDR3 nucleotides: TGCGCCAGCAGCCAAGCAGCCAAGGGATCCTACGAGCAGTACTTC.

The chain links TRBV30 to TRBJ1-5; a possible D gene is TRBD1 (5 bases). CDR3 length: 13 amino acids. Germline lookup yields CDR1 GTSNPN and CDR2 SVGIG (reference sequence). The germline V and J ends were trimmed by 1 base and 5 bases, with 9 bases remaining between them. The CDR3 bases are TGTGCCTGGAGTGACGGGGGTCATCAGCCCCAGCATTTT. It is translated as CAWSDGGHQPQHF.

This chain joins TRBV29-1 and TRBJ2-1; D is tentatively TRBD1 or TRBD2 (6 bases each). Trimming removed 0 bases at V and 9 bases at J, with 12 bases between. Germline CDR1 and CDR2: SQVTM and ANQGSEA. This CDR3 spans 13 amino acids. This CDR3 reads CSVEEGGASEQFF. The CDR3 region has the DNA TGCAGCGTTGAAGAGGGGGGCGCGAGTGAGCAGTTCTTC.

The CDR3 nucleotides read TGCAGCGTTGTCCTGGTAGCGGGAGCGGGGACCACAGATACGCAGTATTTT. Its protein is CSVVLVAGAGTTDTQYF. This chain connects TRBV29-1 to TRBJ2-3; TRBD2 matches 9 bases. Per the germline V gene, CDR1 is SQVTM and CDR2 is ANQGSEA. CDR3 length: 17 residues. Trimming at V came to 4 bases and at J to 2 bases, leaving 13 bases not matched to a gene.